Below are 14 T cell receptor beta chains sequenced from a single sample in a study of blood T cell repertoires in COVID-19 (dated by TCRdb to the early 2020s). Libraries were prepared through the immunoSEQ multiplex PCR assay. Sourced from immuneACCESS, this table was stored by TCRdb with only in-frame sequences that have V and J called. A share of the clones is absent; for the studies checked, an unresolved V gene accounts for under half, and the remainder has no known explanation. This sample lists 170,000 or so clones; more than 85% were detected once. The ten most abundant clones make up roughly 7% of the sample. Sequences were obtained from PBMCs or T cells enriched from blood (not recorded which). These receptor sequences come from a woman between 45 and 60 years old who had recovered from COVID-19.

The chain joins TRBV5-1 to TRBJ2-2; 14 bases align to TRBD2. J lost 6 bases, V lost 5 bases, and 3 bases had no gene match. The CDR3 covers 15 residues. Germline assignment: CDR1 SGHRS and CDR2 YFSETQ. Written as DNA, the CDR3 is TGCGCCAGCAGAGGACTAGCGGGAGGTCCCGGGGAGCTGTTTTTT. Residues: CASRGLAGGPGELFF. The full variable domain, its missing parts supplied by reference TRBV5-1 and TRBJ2-2, is KAGVTQTPRYLIKTRGQQVTLSCSPISGHRSVSWYQQTPGQGLQFLFEYFSETQRNKGNFPGRFSGRQFSNSRSEMNVSTLELGDSALYLCASRGLAGGPGELFFGEGSRLTVL.

V is TRBV4-1 and J is TRBJ2-2; 9 nucleotides align to TRBD2. J lost 5 bases, V lost 3 bases, and 10 bases had no gene match. Germline-derived CDR1 and CDR2 are MGHRA and YSYEKL. The CDR3 length is 17 residues. CDR3 region: CASSQGIAGVGTGELFF. CDR3 sequence (DNA): TGCGCCAGCAGCCAGGGAATAGCGGGAGTGGGTACCGGGGAGCTGTTTTTT.

V gene TRBV19 combines with J gene TRBJ2-1; 9 bases are shared with TRBD2. Germline values: CDR1 LNHDA, CDR2 SQIVND (reference sequence). The CDR3 consists of 16 residues. V lost 3 bases, J lost 4 bases, and 7 bases stayed unmatched. As DNA, the CDR3 is TGTGCCAGTAGTATTGGACTAGCGCCATCGTACAATGAGCAGTTCTTC. Amino acids: CASSIGLAPSYNEQFF.

Here the CDR3 DNA reads TGCAGCGTTTTAGCGGGAGGGACCCTTAACACCGGGGAGCTGTTTTTT. Translating it yields CSVLAGGTLNTGELFF. J is TRBJ2-2 and V is TRBV29-1, with TRBD2 identical over 11 bases. Trimming removed 5 bases from V and 2 bases from J; junction bases left unmatched: 7. The CDR3 is 16 amino acids. Germline CDR1 is SQVTM and CDR2 is ANQGSEA.

The genes are TRBV11-2 and TRBJ1-2; D unresolved. CDR3 length: 15 residues. The V gene's germline CDR1 is SGHAT and CDR2 FQNNGV. V was pared by 2 bases and J by 2 bases, with 12 bases between. The CDR3 DNA reads TGTGCCAGCAGCTTAAGGAGCAGTCAGAACTATGGCTACACCTTC. Its translation: CASSLRSSQNYGYTF.

The chain combines TRBV19 with TRBJ2-3, with 11 bases identical to TRBD1. This CDR3 comprises 16 residues. CDR1 and CDR2 from the germline V gene are LNHDA and SQIVND (reference sequence). V was pared by 1 base and J by 4 bases, with 4 bases of the junction left unmatched. CDR3: CASSIGWTGGADTQYF. In DNA, the CDR3 is TGTGCCAGTAGTATAGGATGGACAGGGGGCGCAGATACGCAGTATTTT.

The V call is TRBV5-5, the J call TRBJ1-1; 7 bases are shared with TRBD1. The CDR3 has 15 amino acids. The junction had 9 bases not matched to a gene; V was cut back by 7 bases and J by 0 bases. Germline V lookup: CDR1 SGHKS, CDR2 YYEKEE (reference sequence). The CDR3 nucleotides are TGTGCCAGCGCGGCTCGGGACAGCATGAACACTGAAGCTTTCTTT. Its translation: CASAARDSMNTEAFF.

The CDR3: CATRTEGSPLHF. The CDR3 bases are TGCGCCACGAGGACAGAGGGTTCACCCCTCCACTTT. This chain uses TRBV10-2 with TRBJ1-6; a possible D gene is TRBD1 (6 bases). Germline V gene lookup returns CDR1 WSHSY and CDR2 SAAADI. With 10 bases removed from V and 9 bases from J, the gap between germline ends came to 13 bases. The CDR3 consists of 12 residues.

J is TRBJ2-3 and V is TRBV5-4; perhaps TRBD1 as D (5 bases). V shed 4 bases and J shed 2 bases, with 11 bases lying between them. The CDR3 runs 14 residues. CDR1 is SGHNT, CDR2 YYREEE, per germline (reference sequence). The CDR3 DNA is TGTGCCAGCAGCCAAAGACAGTTCACAGATACGCAGTATTTT. Protein product: CASSQRQFTDTQYF.

In its sample, this clone was seen once. V usage is TRBV20-1 and J usage is TRBJ2-1, with 13 nucleotides matching TRBD2. The CDR3 length is 14 residues. The germline gives CDR1 DFQATT, CDR2 SNEGSKA (reference sequence). V shed 5 bases and J 5 bases; nucleotides not matched to a gene: 3. CDR3 sequence: CSAGGTSGNNEQFF. In nucleotides, the CDR3 is TGCAGTGCTGGTGGGACTAGCGGGAACAATGAGCAGTTCTTC.

This clone occurred a few times. The genes are TRBV5-6 and TRBJ1-1, with 8 bases matching TRBD1. The CDR3 length is 14 residues. The germline gives CDR1 SGHDT, CDR2 YYEEEE. The junction had 10 bases not matched to a gene; V was cut back by 2 bases and J by 10 bases. CDR3 in DNA: TGTGCCAGCAGCTTAGGTCAGGGGGCGCGGGTAGCTTTCTTT. It is translated as CASSLGQGARVAFF.

The genes are TRBV6-1 and TRBJ1-2; 8 nucleotides align to TRBD1. The V and J ends lost 4 bases and 4 bases, in that order; junction bases with no gene match: 11. The V gene's germline CDR1 is MNHNS and CDR2 SASEGT. This CDR3 is 16 amino acids long. DNA of the CDR3: TGTGCCAGCAGTGCCCGGGACAGGCTGCCCTTCTATGGCTACACCTTC. Amino acid sequence: CASSARDRLPFYGYTF.

V gene TRBV25-1 combines with J gene TRBJ2-7, with 8 bases aligning to TRBD1. Germline CDR1 and CDR2: MGHDK and SYGVNS. V trimming: 3 bases; J trimming: 2 bases; junction bases outside the gene matches: 9. CDR3 length: 16 residues. The CDR3 here is CASSDSRTGRPYEQYF. CDR3 DNA: TGTGCCAGCAGTGACTCACGGACAGGGCGCCCCTACGAGCAGTACTTC.

The rearrangement uses TRBV19 and TRBJ1-4; 7 nucleotides match TRBD1. Germline trimming cut 4 bases from V and 5 bases from J; bases unmatched to any gene: 7. Germline V CDR1 and CDR2: LNHDA, SQIVND (reference sequence). The CDR3 covers 15 residues. CDR3 amino acids: CASSTPARGNEKLFF. In nucleotides, the CDR3 is TGTGCCAGTAGTACGCCGGCCAGGGGGAATGAAAAACTGTTTTTT.